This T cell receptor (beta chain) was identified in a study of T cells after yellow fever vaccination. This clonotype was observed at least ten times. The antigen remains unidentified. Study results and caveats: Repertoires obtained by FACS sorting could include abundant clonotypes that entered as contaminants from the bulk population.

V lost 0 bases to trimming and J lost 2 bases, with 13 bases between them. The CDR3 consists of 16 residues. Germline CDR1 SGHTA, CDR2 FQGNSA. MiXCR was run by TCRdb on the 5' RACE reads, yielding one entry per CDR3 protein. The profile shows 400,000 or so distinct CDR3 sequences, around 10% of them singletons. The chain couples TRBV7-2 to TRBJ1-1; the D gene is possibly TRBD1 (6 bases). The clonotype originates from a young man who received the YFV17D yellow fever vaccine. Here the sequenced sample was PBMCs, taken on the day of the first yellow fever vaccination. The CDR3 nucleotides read TGTGCCAGCAGCTTAGCAAGGCGGGGGGCAAACACTGAAGCTTTCTTT. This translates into CASSLARRGANTEAFF. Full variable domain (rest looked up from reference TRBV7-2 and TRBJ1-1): GAGVSQSPSNKVTEKGKDVELRCDPISGHTALYWYRQSLGQGLEFLIYFQGNSAPDKSGLPSDRFSAERTGGSVSTLTIQRTQQEDSAVYLCASSLARRGANTEAFFGQGTRLTVV.